The 26 T cell receptor beta chains below come from one sample, sequenced in a study of OX40 agonist ivuxolimab in advanced cancers. The method was immunoSEQ multiplex PCR; TCRdb's version includes in-frame clones alone and lacks a portion of them. The sample shows some 57,000 clones, about 89% of them seen only once. Sequenced material: CD4+ or CD8+ T cells sorted from blood, taken in a trial of the OX40 agonist ivuxolimab. Receptor source: an adult with an advanced solid tumor such as melanoma, head and neck, liver or kidney cancer.

This clone was recorded only once. This chain uses TRBV11-3 with TRBJ1-1; D unclear. CDR1 is SGHNT and CDR2 is YENEEA in the germline V gene. Trimming pared 0 bases from V and 3 bases from J, leaving 5 bases between. The CDR3 runs to 13 residues. Here the CDR3 DNA reads TGTGCCAGCAGCTTAGAAGTCGACACTGAAGCTTTCTTT. Translation: CASSLEVDTEAFF.

The chain employs TRBV23-1 and TRBJ1-3; D is unresolved. TRBV23-1 is an open reading frame whose function is uncertain. CDR3 length: 13 amino acids. The ends were cut back, 3 bases at V and 0 bases at J, with 3 bases in the middle. CDR3 nucleotides: TGCGCCAGCAGTCAGGCCTCTGGAAACACCATATATTTT. The encoded protein is CASSQASGNTIYF.

This chain links TRBV2 with TRBJ1-1; possible D gene TRBD1, 6 bases. Germline CDR1 reads SNHLY; CDR2 reads FYNNEI. V was trimmed by 6 bases and J by 0 bases, leaving 8 bases between them. This CDR3 contains 13 residues. The chain's CDR3 is CASRRTVNTEAFF. For the CDR3, the DNA is TGTGCCAGCAGGAGGACAGTGAACACTGAAGCTTTCTTT.

The gene calls are TRBV9 and TRBJ2-1; tentative D call: TRBD2 (6 bases). Germline V gene lookup returns CDR1 SGDLS and CDR2 YYNGEE. V was shortened by 4 bases and J by 0 bases, with 14 bases between the two germline ends. There are 16 residues in the CDR3. The CDR3 DNA is TGTGCCAGCAGCTTGGAGGGTCTTAGCTCCTACAATGAGCAGTTCTTC. It specifies CASSLEGLSSYNEQFF.

V and J are TRBV2 and TRBJ2-7; possibly TRBD1 for D (6 bases). The CDR3 runs to 19 residues. V was trimmed by 5 bases and J by 2 bases, leaving 28 bases between them. Germline assignment: CDR1 SNHLY and CDR2 FYNNEI. The CDR3 bases are TGTGCCAGCAGTACCCGACAGACTAAATTTGGGGGCTCCCCCTACGAGCAGTACTTC. Its translation: CASSTRQTKFGGSPYEQYF.

The chain carries TRBV18 and TRBJ2-1, with 13 bases lining up with TRBD2. The V gene's germline CDR1 is KGHSH and CDR2 LQKENI. The J segment lost 6 bases and the V segment lost 0 bases, leaving 5 bases of the junction unmatched. The CDR3 is 17 residues long. The CDR3 here is CASSPPSGLAGFNEQFF. The CDR3, as DNA: TGTGCCAGCTCACCACCATCGGGACTAGCGGGATTCAATGAGCAGTTCTTC.

This chain joins TRBV27 and TRBJ2-7, with 11 bases lining up with TRBD2. The CDR3 totals 16 residues. Per germline, CDR1 MNHEY and CDR2 SMNVEV (reference sequence). V lost 6 bases and J lost 1; bases outside the gene matches: 8. CDR3 residues: CASRLLAGDPSYEQYF. The CDR3 DNA is TGTGCCAGCAGACTACTAGCGGGAGACCCTTCCTACGAGCAGTACTTC.

The rearrangement uses TRBV27 and TRBJ1-4; D remains unclear. V was pared by 5 bases and J by 0 bases, with 7 bases between. Germline values: CDR1 MNHEY, CDR2 SMNVEV (reference sequence). The CDR3 totals 14 residues. The CDR3 here is CASSPDATNEKLFF. The DNA for the CDR3 is TGTGCCAGCAGTCCCGACGCAACTAATGAAAAACTGTTTTTT.

The chain links TRBV9 to TRBJ2-7, with 15 bases aligning to TRBD2. Looked up from germline, CDR1 is SGDLS and CDR2 is YYNGEE. This CDR3 contains 18 residues. J lost 5 bases, V lost 0 bases, and 9 bases had no gene match. CDR3 nucleotide sequence: TGTGCCAGCAGCGTAGATGGGACTAGCGGGAGGTCTGGCAACGAGCAGTACTTC. This translates into CASSVDGTSGRSGNEQYF.

The chain links TRBV6-6 to TRBJ2-3; no definite D call. With 0 bases removed from V and 0 bases from J, the gap between germline ends came to 7 bases. CDR3 length equals 15 residues. The germline V gene has CDR1 MNHNY and CDR2 SVGAGI (reference sequence). CDR3 region: CASSYSGTSTDTQYF. In DNA, the CDR3 is TGTGCCAGCAGTTACTCGGGTACTAGCACAGATACGCAGTATTTT.

The rearrangement joins TRBV5-1 to TRBJ1-5, with D possibly TRBD1 on 6 matching bases. This CDR3 region has 18 residues. Trimming took off 1 base at V and 1 base at J, with 18 bases between the two ends. Germline values: CDR1 SGHRS, CDR2 YFSETQ. The chain's CDR3 is CASSLMEQGIGSNQPQHF. In DNA form, the CDR3 reads TGCGCCAGCAGCTTGATGGAGCAGGGGATCGGAAGCAATCAGCCCCAGCATTTT.

The J gene is TRBJ2-2, the V gene TRBV5-6; D call uncertain. There are 12 residues in the CDR3. Germline values: CDR1 SGHDT, CDR2 YYEEEE. Trimming shortened V by 5 bases and J by 5 bases, and 7 bases separated the two germline ends. The DNA of the CDR3 is TGTGCCAGCAGTCTGTCAACCGGGGAGCTGTTTTTT. Its translation is CASSLSTGELFF.

This clone appeared a few times. The chain employs TRBV2 and TRBJ1-1; tentatively, D is TRBD1 (5 bases). Trimming stripped 2 bases from V and 7 bases from J, with 11 bases between. Per germline, CDR1 SNHLY and CDR2 FYNNEI. The CDR3 has 13 residues. This CDR3 reads CASSERPDSEAFF. CDR3 DNA sequence: TGTGCCAGCAGTGAAAGGCCCGACAGTGAAGCTTTCTTT.

The rearrangement uses TRBV6-5 and TRBJ1-6; 7 bases fit TRBD1. J was trimmed by 7 bases and V by 8 bases; bases with no gene match: 5. There are 13 residues in the CDR3. Germline V gene lookup returns CDR1 MNHEY and CDR2 SVGAGI. The CDR3 DNA is TGTGCCAGCGGGACAGCAAGGAATTCACCCCTCCACTTT. This codes for CASGTARNSPLHF.

The chain links TRBV9 to TRBJ2-3; no firm D call. This CDR3 contains 14 residues. The germline V gene encodes CDR1 SGDLS and CDR2 YYNGEE. The V end was cut by 0 bases, the J end by 2 bases, with 7 bases between. Written as DNA, the CDR3 is TGTGCCAGCAGCGTAGGACCATACACAGATACGCAGTATTTT. This gives the protein CASSVGPYTDTQYF. Full variable domain (missing parts from reference TRBV9 and TRBJ2-3): DSGVTQTPKHLITATGQRVTLRCSPRSGDLSVYWYQQSLDQGLQFLIQYYNGEERAKGNILERFSAQQFPDLHSELNLSSLELGDSALYFCASSVGPYTDTQYFGPGTRLTVL.

This rearrangement joins TRBV10-2 to TRBJ1-2, with D possibly being TRBD1 (5 bases). This CDR3 is 14 amino acids long. V shed 4 bases and J shed 1 base, with 10 bases lying between them. Germline CDR1 is WSHSY and CDR2 is SAAADI. CDR3 bases: TGCGCCAGCAGTGCCGGGGGGGTTAACTATGGCTACACCTTC. Translation gives CASSAGGVNYGYTF.

The rearrangement uses TRBV9 and TRBJ2-7; D may be TRBD1 (6 bases). CDR3 length: 15 amino acids. V shed 3 bases and J shed 4 bases, with 17 bases lying between them. CDR1 is SGDLS and CDR2 is YYNGEE in the germline V gene. CDR3 nucleotides: TGTGCCAGCAGCGCCTCAGATGGGGGCTGGTACGAGCAGTACTTC. Its translation: CASSASDGGWYEQYF.

This chain joins TRBV19 and TRBJ2-7; D is perhaps TRBD1 (8 bases). CDR1 and CDR2 (germline): LNHDA, SQIVND (reference sequence). V lost 2 bases, J lost 2 bases, and 22 bases lay in between. CDR3 length equals 18 residues. DNA of the CDR3: TGTGCCAGTAGTATAAGGGCAGGCGGGGGACAGGTTCCCTACGAGCAGTACTTC. Translated: CASSIRAGGGQVPYEQYF.

CDR3 protein: CASSLRASEQFF. DNA of the CDR3: TGTGCCAGCAGCTTGCGTGCTTCTGAGCAGTTCTTC. The chain combines TRBV5-4 with TRBJ2-1, with unresolved D. V was clipped by 1 base and J by 9 bases, with 8 bases between them. Germline V CDR1 and CDR2: SGHNT, YYREEE (reference sequence). CDR3 length: 12 residues. Combining the CDR3 with reference TRBV5-4 and TRBJ2-1 gives the whole variable domain ETGVTQSPTHLIKTRGQQVTLRCSSQSGHNTVSWYQQALGQGPQFIFQYYREEENGRGNFPPRFSGLQFPNYSSELNVNALELDDSALYLCASSLRASEQFFGPGTRLTVL.

The V and J genes are TRBV4-1 and TRBJ2-5; D is unresolved. V dropped 3 bases and J dropped 4 bases, with 9 bases sitting between them. Germline CDR1 MGHRA, CDR2 YSYEKL. The CDR3 has 13 amino acids. Written as DNA, the CDR3 is TGCGCCAGCAGCCACCGGGTCCCAGAGACCCAGTACTTC. It translates to CASSHRVPETQYF.

This chain links TRBV9 with TRBJ2-7, with 11 nucleotides matching TRBD2. The germline CDR1 and CDR2 sequences are SGDLS and YYNGEE. The trim removed 3 bases at V and 6 bases at J, leaving 2 bases unmatched. This CDR3 has 13 amino acids. As DNA, the CDR3 is TGTGCCAGCAGCGATACTAGCGGGGGCGAGCAGTACTTC. It encodes CASSDTSGGEQYF. The entire variable domain, with the rest obtained from reference TRBV9 and TRBJ2-7, is as follows: DSGVTQTPKHLITATGQRVTLRCSPRSGDLSVYWYQQSLDQGLQFLIQYYNGEERAKGNILERFSAQQFPDLHSELNLSSLELGDSALYFCASSDTSGGEQYFGPGTRLTVT.

V is TRBV7-9 and J is TRBJ1-5; D remains ambiguous. Germline lookup yields CDR1 SEHNR and CDR2 FQNEAQ (reference sequence). CDR3 size: 13 residues. Trimming took 7 bases from V and 6 from J, leaving 13 bases between them. As DNA, the CDR3 is TGTGCCAGCACCTCGTCCCCAGGTCAGCCCCAGCATTTT. This gives the protein CASTSSPGQPQHF.

This clone is a singleton in its sample. The CDR3, as DNA: TGCGCCAGCAGCCCTACCGGGACAAAAGAGACCCAGTACTTC. The encoded protein is CASSPTGTKETQYF. The chain couples TRBV5-1 to TRBJ2-5; the D gene is possibly TRBD1 (6 bases). V lost 4 bases, J lost 3 bases, and 13 bases lay in between. In germline, CDR1 is SGHRS, CDR2 YFSETQ. This CDR3 is built from 14 residues.

The rearrangement links TRBV6-4 to TRBJ2-7; D is unclear. This CDR3 comprises 11 residues. Germline CDR1 is MRHNA and CDR2 is SNTAGT. V lost 7 bases, J lost 2 bases, and 6 bases lay in between. The CDR3 DNA reads TGTGCCAGCATCCTTACCTACGAGCAGTACTTC. Protein product: CASILTYEQYF.

The chain has TRBV10-1 and TRBJ2-2; D may match TRBD1 or TRBD2 (5 bases each). The V end lost 5 bases, the J end lost 0 bases, and 10 bases lay between the germline ends. Looked up from germline, CDR1 is WNHNN and CDR2 is SYGVQD (reference sequence). This CDR3 region has 15 residues. CDR3 DNA sequence: TGCGCCAGCAGTCCGAGGGGAACGAACACCGGGGAGCTGTTTTTT. This sequence encodes CASSPRGTNTGELFF.

The chain combines TRBV5-4 with TRBJ2-7, with D maybe TRBD2 (6 bases). Trimming left V 0 bases short and J 6 bases short, with 13 bases between. CDR1 SGHNT and CDR2 YYREEE come from the germline V gene (reference sequence). The CDR3 has 14 residues. In nucleotides, the CDR3 is TGTGCCAGCAGCTTGGGGGGGGTAGTAATCGAGCAGTACTTC. It is translated as CASSLGGVVIEQYF.